The 9 T cell receptor beta chains in this list originate from one sample, sequenced in a study of cytomegalovirus exposure and HLA in healthy donors. In the PCR, 60 Vbeta and 13 Jbeta primers were used. Assay used: immunoSEQ multiplex PCR; TCRdb lists only in-frame clones, some missing. The table shows about 130,000 clones, with approximately 79% occurring only once. The sequencing input was PBMCs. Receptors originate from a man aged 30 to 45 in good health and CMV-seronegative.

There are a few counts of this clone. The gene calls are TRBV6-5 and TRBJ1-6, with 7 bases aligning to TRBD1. CDR3 size: 15 residues. The germline V gene encodes CDR1 MNHEY and CDR2 SVGAGI. V shed 6 bases, J shed 7 bases, and the junction held 9 bases outside the gene matches. CDR3 sequence (DNA): TGTGCCAGCAGCCTACAGGGGAAGGGGAATTCACCCCTCCACTTT. Residues: CASSLQGKGNSPLHF.

The chain couples TRBV5-4 to TRBJ1-2, with 7 bases lining up with TRBD1. This CDR3 comprises 13 residues. Germline assignment: CDR1 SGHNT and CDR2 YYREEE (reference sequence). V shed 0 bases, J shed 7 bases, and the junction held 3 bases outside the gene matches. The chain's CDR3 is CASSLGGGGGYTF. DNA of the CDR3: TGTGCCAGCAGCTTGGGAGGGGGCGGTGGCTACACCTTC.

CDR3 in amino acids: CASSPTDKDYGYTF. The CDR3 DNA follows: TGTGCCAGCTCACCCACTGACAAAGACTATGGCTACACCTTC. This sequence joins TRBV18 and TRBJ1-2, with no clear D. Looked up from germline, CDR1 is KGHSH and CDR2 is LQKENI. V gave up 3 bases and J gave up 3 bases, with 11 bases separating them. The CDR3 sequence is 14 residues long.

The chain links TRBV10-3 to TRBJ2-7; D possibly corresponds to TRBD2 (5 bases). The CDR3 is 13 amino acids. Trimming pared 6 bases from V and 4 bases from J, leaving 13 bases between. Germline V gives CDR1 ENHRY, CDR2 SYGVKD. CDR3 bases: TGTGCCATCAGGAGACTTTCGGGGTACGAGCAGTACTTC. It translates to CAIRRLSGYEQYF.

This chain links TRBV30 with TRBJ1-3, with D unclear. V dropped 2 bases and J dropped 0 bases, with 23 bases sitting between them. Germline lookup yields CDR1 GTSNPN and CDR2 SVGIG (reference sequence). CDR3 length: 19 amino acids. The CDR3 DNA is TGTGCCTGGAGTACCCGGGGAGGGTCCCTGTTTAGCTCTGGAAACACCATATATTTT. Translated: CAWSTRGGSLFSSGNTIYF.

This clone was counted a few times. The chain joins TRBV7-9 to TRBJ2-3; the D gene is possibly TRBD1 (5 bases). The CDR3 loop spans 15 amino acids. Per the germline V gene, CDR1 is SEHNR and CDR2 is FQNEAQ (reference sequence). The ends were cut back, 3 bases at V and 2 bases at J, with 12 bases in the middle. In nucleotides, the CDR3 is TGTGCCAGCAGCTTGGGGCAGATTAACACAGATACGCAGTATTTT. This gives the protein CASSLGQINTDTQYF.

This chain uses TRBV5-1 with TRBJ2-1, with 7 bases matching TRBD2. This CDR3 is 19 amino acids long. V shed 0 bases, J shed 0 bases, and the junction held 12 bases outside the gene matches. CDR1 SGHRS and CDR2 YFSETQ come from the germline V gene. CDR3 protein: CASSLVGNSGLSSYNEQFF. CDR3 bases: TGCGCCAGCAGCTTGGTTGGGAATAGCGGGTTATCCTCCTACAATGAGCAGTTCTTC. The complete variable domain, with remaining parts taken from reference TRBV5-1 and TRBJ2-1, reads KAGVTQTPRYLIKTRGQQVTLSCSPISGHRSVSWYQQTPGQGLQFLFEYFSETQRNKGNFPGRFSGRQFSNSRSEMNVSTLELGDSALYLCASSLVGNSGLSSYNEQFFGPGTRLTVL.

The V gene is TRBV9, the J gene TRBJ2-7, with a weak D call TRBD1 (6 bases). CDR3 size: 15 residues. Trimming stripped 0 bases from V and 9 bases from J, with 19 bases between. From germline, CDR1 is SGDLS and CDR2 YYNGEE. The CDR3 spells CASSVEAGAPPMQYF. As DNA, the CDR3 is TGTGCCAGCAGCGTAGAGGCAGGGGCCCCACCTATGCAGTACTTC. Using reference TRBV9 and TRBJ2-7 for the parts outside the CDR3, the full variable domain is DSGVTQTPKHLITATGQRVTLRCSPRSGDLSVYWYQQSLDQGLQFLIQYYNGEERAKGNILERFSAQQFPDLHSELNLSSLELGDSALYFCASSVEAGAPPMQYFGPGTRLTVT.

The genes are TRBV28 and TRBJ1-2; D is perhaps TRBD1 (6 bases). Germline lookup yields CDR1 MDHEN and CDR2 SYDVKM. V was trimmed by 7 bases and J by 6 bases, leaving 9 bases between them. The CDR3 length is 11 residues. The CDR3 reads CASTGQNGYTF. The CDR3 DNA sequence: TGTGCCAGCACCGGACAGAATGGCTACACCTTC.